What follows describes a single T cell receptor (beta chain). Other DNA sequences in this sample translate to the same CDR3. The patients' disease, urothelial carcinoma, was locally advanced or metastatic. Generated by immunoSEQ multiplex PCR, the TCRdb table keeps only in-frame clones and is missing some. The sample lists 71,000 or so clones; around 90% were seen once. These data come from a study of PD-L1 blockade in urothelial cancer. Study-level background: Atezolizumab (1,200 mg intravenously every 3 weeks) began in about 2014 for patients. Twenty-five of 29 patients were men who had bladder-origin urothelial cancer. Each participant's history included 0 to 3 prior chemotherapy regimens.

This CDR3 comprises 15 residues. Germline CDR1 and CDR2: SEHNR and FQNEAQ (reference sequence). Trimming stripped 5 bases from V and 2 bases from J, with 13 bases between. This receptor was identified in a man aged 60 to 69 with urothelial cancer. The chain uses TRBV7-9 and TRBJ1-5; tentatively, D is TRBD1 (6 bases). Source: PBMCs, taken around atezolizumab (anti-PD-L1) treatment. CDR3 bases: TGTGCCAGCAGCCCAGGGGACGGAGGCAATCAGCCCCAGCATTTT. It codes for CASSPGDGGNQPQHF.